The entry that follows covers one TCR beta chain sequence. TCRdb's copy holds only in-frame clones and misses some; the assay was immunoSEQ multiplex PCR. The sample consists of under 450,000 clones, about nine tenths of them appearing once. These data originate in a study of blood T cell repertoires in COVID-19. With V trimmed by 1 base and J by 5 bases, 7 bases remained unmatched. The CDR3 runs to 17 residues. Germline assignment: CDR1 SEHNR and CDR2 FQNEAQ (reference sequence). The rearrangement uses TRBV7-9 and TRBJ1-4; 10 nucleotides align to TRBD1. The receptor was isolated from a woman aged 45-60 years with COVID-19, enrolled during active disease. Sequenced input: peripheral blood. CDR3 DNA: TGTGCCAGCAGCTTAGGACAGGGGGCTGGTCTGAATGAAAAACTGTTTTTT. It translates to CASSLGQGAGLNEKLFF.